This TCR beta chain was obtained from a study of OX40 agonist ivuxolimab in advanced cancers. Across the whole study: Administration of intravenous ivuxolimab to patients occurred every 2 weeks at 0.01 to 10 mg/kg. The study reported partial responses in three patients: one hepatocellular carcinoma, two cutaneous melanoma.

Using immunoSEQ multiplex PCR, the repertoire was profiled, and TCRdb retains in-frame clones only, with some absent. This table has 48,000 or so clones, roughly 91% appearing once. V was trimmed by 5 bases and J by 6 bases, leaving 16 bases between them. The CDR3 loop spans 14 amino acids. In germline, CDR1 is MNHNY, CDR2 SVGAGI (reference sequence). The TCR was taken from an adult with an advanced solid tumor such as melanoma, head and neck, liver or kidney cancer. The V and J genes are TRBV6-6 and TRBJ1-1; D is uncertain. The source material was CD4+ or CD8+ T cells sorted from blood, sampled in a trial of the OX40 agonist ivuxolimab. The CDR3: CASSTSRTDSEAFF. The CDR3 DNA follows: TGTGCCAGCAGTACCTCCCGGACTGATTCTGAAGCTTTCTTT.